This T cell receptor beta chain derives from a study of CD8 T cells in cerebrospinal fluid in Alzheimer's disease. TCRdb re-analyzed the 10x single-cell sequencing reads; it lists each CDR3 protein once, without DNA. The sample is made up of fewer than 1,400 distinct CDR3 sequences, and the top ten hold roughly 10% of it. Study observations and caveats: EBV-specific clones showed no enrichment in Alzheimer's patients and were not the top expanded clones.

Germline V gene sequence: CDR1 SGHNT, CDR2 YYREEE (reference sequence). CDR3 length equals 11 residues. About this clonotype itself: Its antigen is unidentified.

The sample was cerebrospinal fluid. The TCR sequence derives from a human donor with mild cognitive impairment. The chain recombines TRBV5-4 with TRBJ1-2. The CDR3 is CASSLYDGYTF.